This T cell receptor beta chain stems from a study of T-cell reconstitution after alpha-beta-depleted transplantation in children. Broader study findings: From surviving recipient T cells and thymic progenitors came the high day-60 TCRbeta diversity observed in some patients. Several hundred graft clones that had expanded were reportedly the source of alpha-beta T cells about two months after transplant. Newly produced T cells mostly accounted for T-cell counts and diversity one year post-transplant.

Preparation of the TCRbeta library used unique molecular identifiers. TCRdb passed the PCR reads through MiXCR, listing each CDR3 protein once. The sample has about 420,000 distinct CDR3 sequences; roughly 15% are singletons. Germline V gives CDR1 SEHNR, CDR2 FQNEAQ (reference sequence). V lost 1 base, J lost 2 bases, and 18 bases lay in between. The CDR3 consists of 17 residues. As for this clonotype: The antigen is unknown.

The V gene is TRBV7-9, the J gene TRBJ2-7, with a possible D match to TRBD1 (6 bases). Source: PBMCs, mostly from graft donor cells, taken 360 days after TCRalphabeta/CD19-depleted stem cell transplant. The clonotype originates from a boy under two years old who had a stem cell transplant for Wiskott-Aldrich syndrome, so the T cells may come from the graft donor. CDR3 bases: TGTGCCAGCAGCTTAGAGGCAGGGGCAGGGAGTCCCTACGAGCAGTACTTC. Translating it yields CASSLEAGAGSPYEQYF.